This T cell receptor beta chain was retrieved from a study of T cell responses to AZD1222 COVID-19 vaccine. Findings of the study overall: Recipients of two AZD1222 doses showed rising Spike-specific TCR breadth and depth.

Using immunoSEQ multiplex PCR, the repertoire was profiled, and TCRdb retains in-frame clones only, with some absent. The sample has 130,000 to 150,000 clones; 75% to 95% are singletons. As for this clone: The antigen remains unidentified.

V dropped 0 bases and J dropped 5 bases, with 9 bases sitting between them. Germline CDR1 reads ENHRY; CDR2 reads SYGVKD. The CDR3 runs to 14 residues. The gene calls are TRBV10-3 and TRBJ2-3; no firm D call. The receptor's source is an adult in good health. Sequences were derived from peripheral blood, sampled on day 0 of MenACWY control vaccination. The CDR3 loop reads CAISESNVIDTQYF. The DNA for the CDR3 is TGTGCCATCAGTGAGTCCAACGTAATAGATACGCAGTATTTT.